What follows is one T cell receptor (beta chain) and its context. In its sample, this clone was seen a few times. Its antigen is still unknown. The gene nomenclature and germline references here are murine. The read terminates 3 residues ahead of where the CDR3 ends, so the germline J gene completes it. The data belong to a study of CD8+ T cells in alopecia areata (dated by TCRdb to about 2018). General notes on the study: Skin from C3H/HeJ donors with spontaneous alopecia (roughly 6-12 months old) was grafted onto female C3H/HeJ recipients that were roughly 7-10 weeks old. On the human side, TCRbeta sequencing was run on scalp tissue and on sorted CD4+ and CD8+ peripheral blood T cells from healthy controls and from alopecia areata patients with either patchy or totalis/universalis disease. Amplification of TCRbeta CDR3 regions was done by immunoSEQ multiplex PCR using 35 Vbeta forward primers and 13 Jbeta reverse primers. The RNA source kit depended on sample type: the PAXgene miRNA kit for fixed scalp, the miRNeasy kit for PBMCs, and the RNeasy kit for mouse skin. Clonality in the scalp was compared among normal scalp (n=4), patchy alopecia areata scalp (n=8), and alopecia totalis/universalis scalp (n=8). In both human patients and the C3H/HeJ mouse model, the study applied high-throughput TCRbeta sequencing to look at T cell clonal expansion in alopecia areata. The research as a whole found: Lesional scalp, especially in alopecia totalis/universalis, showed higher clonality and more expanded CD8+ clones than normal scalp, suggesting antigenic drive. Scalp TCR repertoire analysis is complicated because resident alphabeta T cells in normal human skin are also sequenced, whereas mouse skin is dominated by gammadelta T cells. Shared TCR sequences between patients were less evident than in mice, which may be partly attributable to HLA diversity in the patient population.

V was cut back by 1 base and J by 0 bases, leaving a gap of 7 bases between them. For CDR1 and CDR2, the germline V gene (reference sequence) lists LGHNA and YNLKQL. The CDR3 spans 16 residues, from the cysteine through the phenylalanine. Only the CDR3 bases that were read are kept: 39 of them, in frame from base 1. Cells from mouse cutaneous lymph nodes were pooled, stained for CD4, CD8alpha, NKG2D, NKG2ACE and other markers, and then sorted on a BD Influx. The library was produced with the immunoSEQ multiplex PCR assay. RNA was extracted from all samples and reverse transcribed into cDNA as template for TCR sequencing. First-strand cDNA was synthesized with SuperScript III using a 2:1 mix of oligo-dT and random hexamers. Amplification bias was assessed with a synthetic immune receptor repertoire, and residual bias was removed computationally. Sequencing of the libraries was done on Illumina HiSeq with 60 bp reads that cover the CDR3, reading from J toward V. The study's own analysis went as follows. After raw reads were preprocessed to remove errors, the CDR3 was defined following IMGT conventions as running from the conserved cysteine to phenylalanine. To get clonality, Shannon entropy was normalized by log2 of the number of productive unique TCRs and the result was subtracted from 1. Scalp TCRbeta sequences were cross-referenced with sorted blood CD4 and CD8 repertoires so that the CD4 or CD8 identity of scalp clones could be inferred. TCRdb took over this immuneACCESS table, retaining in-frame rearrangements with V and J assigned. Such tables are incomplete; in checked studies, under half of the missing clones stem from an unresolved V gene, and the remainder is unexplained. V, J and clone size are those of that table, while D and trimming were read from the DNA. For this sample, 200,000 to 300,000 clones are listed, none of them singletons. The ten largest clones represent roughly 1.2% of the sample.

Here the chain combines TRBV5 and TRBJ1-6, with no confidently assigned D gene. TRBJ1-6 is filed as an ORF, its function uncertain. Sequencing was carried out using CD4+ T cells sorted from a lymph node. The TCR was taken from a C3H/HeJ mouse with alopecia areata. Mice of this line possess the MHC haplotype H2-k. The CDR3 bases that were read are TGTGCCAGCAGCCAAGCTAGCAGTTCCTATAATTCGCCC. This translates into CASSQASSSYNSP. The whole CDR3 protein reads CASSQASSSYNSPLYF.